These 16 T cell receptor beta chains were sequenced from one sample in a study of response to subunit inactivated influenza vaccine. TCRdb processed the RT-PCR reads anew with MiXCR; each CDR3 protein has one entry. The table shows fewer than 700,000 distinct CDR3 sequences, with approximately 13% occurring only once. The specimen comprised PBMCs from blood, sampled about 40 days after vaccination. Receptors originate from a man between 45 and 60 years old who received an inactivated influenza vaccine.

This clonotype was seen more than once but under ten times. This chain connects TRBV7-3 to TRBJ2-1, with D possibly matching TRBD2 (6 bases). The V and J ends lost 5 bases and 2 bases respectively, with 13 bases between them. Germline V gives CDR1 SGHTA, CDR2 FQGTGA. The CDR3 loop spans 15 amino acids. This chain's CDR3 is CASSIAANAYNEQFF. CDR3 nucleotides: TGTGCCAGCAGCATAGCGGCCAATGCCTACAATGAGCAGTTCTTC. The full variable domain, completed using reference TRBV7-3 and TRBJ2-1, is GAGVSQTPSNKVTEKGKYVELRCDPISGHTALYWYRQSLGQGPEFLIYFQGTGAADDSGLPNDRFFAVRPEGSVSTLKIQRTERGDSAVYLCASSIAANAYNEQFFGPGTRLTVL.

J is TRBJ1-5 and V is TRBV5-1; D is uncertain. This CDR3 contains 14 residues. V was shortened by 4 bases and J by 6 bases, with 14 bases between the two germline ends. Germline CDR1 and CDR2: SGHRS and YFSETQ. This CDR3 is CASSPGESGQPQHF. The DNA of the CDR3 is TGCGCCAGCAGCCCAGGTGAAAGCGGTCAGCCCCAGCATTTT.

This clonotype was observed a few times. The chain recombines TRBV6-5 with TRBJ1-1, with D unresolved. The CDR3 totals 13 residues. The germline V gene encodes CDR1 MNHEY and CDR2 SVGAGI. V lost 5 bases and J 0 bases, leaving 7 bases between the germline ends. The CDR3 DNA is TGTGCCAGCAGTGTACTGGTGAACACTGAAGCTTTCTTT. Translation: CASSVLVNTEAFF.

This clonotype was counted a few times. The rearrangement uses TRBV7-8 and TRBJ2-7; 9 positions match TRBD2. This CDR3 contains 16 residues. The ends lost 1 base at V and 3 bases at J; junction bases unmatched: 7. Germline lookup yields CDR1 SGHVS and CDR2 FQNEAQ. The CDR3 DNA is TGTGCCAGCAGCTTAGGGGGGCTAGCGGGGAGCTACGAGCAGTACTTC. This sequence encodes CASSLGGLAGSYEQYF.

The chain is built from TRBV10-2 and TRBJ2-4; D tentatively reads TRBD1 or TRBD2 (6 bases each). The CDR3 loop spans 18 amino acids. The V end was cut by 4 bases, the J end by 0 bases, with 19 bases between. Germline CDR1 and CDR2: WSHSY and SAAADI. CDR3 in DNA: TGCGCCAGCAGTGTAGGGGGGCAGACACTCCTAGCCAAAAACATTCAGTACTTC. Translated: CASSVGGQTLLAKNIQYF.

This chain uses TRBV7-2 with TRBJ2-6; 7 bases line up with TRBD1. CDR1 and CDR2 from the germline V gene are SGHTA and FQGNSA. The CDR3 sequence is 18 residues long. Germline trimming cut 0 bases from V and 0 bases from J; bases unmatched to any gene: 5. The CDR3 loop is CASSLAAGGFSGANVLTF. In nucleotides, the CDR3 is TGTGCCAGCAGCTTAGCGGCAGGGGGTTTCTCTGGGGCCAACGTCCTGACTTTC.

The chain links TRBV11-2 to TRBJ1-1, with 7 bases fitting TRBD1. The CDR3 sequence is 14 residues long. Germline lookup yields CDR1 SGHAT and CDR2 FQNNGV. V gave up 5 bases and J gave up 7 bases; unmatched junction bases: 10. The CDR3 DNA reads TGTGCCAGCAGCCCCCGGGACAGACCCTTTGAAGCTTTCTTT. Protein product: CASSPRDRPFEAFF.

The sample holds a few counts of this clonotype. The gene calls are TRBV6-2 or TRBV6-3 and TRBJ1-5; 8 bases are shared with TRBD1. The V segment lost 7 bases and the J segment 7 bases; nucleotides outside the gene matches: 9. CDR1 is MNHEY, CDR2 SVGEGT, per germline. The CDR3 consists of 14 residues. This CDR3 is CASTGGQGAQPQHF. The CDR3 DNA sequence: TGTGCCAGCACAGGAGGGCAGGGGGCCCAGCCCCAGCATTTT.

This clonotype was observed a few times. For the CDR3, the DNA is TGCGCCACCGCGAGGACTAGCGGGGGCCCCAATGAGCAGTTCTTC. It yields the protein CATARTSGGPNEQFF. The V call is TRBV5-1, the J call TRBJ2-1, with TRBD2 matching 13 bases. CDR3 length: 15 residues. The germline CDR1 and CDR2 sequences are SGHRS and YFSETQ. The V gene end was trimmed by 9 bases and the J gene end by 6 bases; junction bases not matched to a gene: 9.

This clonotype was seen more than once but under ten times. This chain connects TRBV3-1 to TRBJ1-2, with D hard to call. V lost 0 bases and J 4 bases, leaving 12 bases between the germline ends. Per germline, CDR1 LGHDT and CDR2 YNNKEL (reference sequence). The CDR3 contains 15 residues. The CDR3 protein is CASSQESSAGYGYTF. CDR3 nucleotide sequence: TGTGCCAGCAGCCAAGAATCCTCCGCTGGCTATGGCTACACCTTC.

V and J are TRBV12-3 or TRBV12-4 and TRBJ2-1, with 11 positions matching TRBD2. The CDR3 is 14 residues long. The J segment lost 8 bases and the V segment lost 8 bases, leaving 8 bases of the junction unmatched. In DNA, the CDR3 is TGTGCCAGCCGTAACTTAGCGGGAGGGGATGAGCAGTTCTTC. It is translated as CASRNLAGGDEQFF.

This chain uses TRBV27 with TRBJ1-2; D is undetermined. Germline CDR1 is MNHEY and CDR2 is SMNVEV (reference sequence). V lost 3 bases to trimming and J lost 6 bases, with 14 bases between them. The CDR3 extends over 14 amino acids. The CDR3 reads CASSFVGPNNGYTF. DNA for the CDR3: TGTGCCAGCAGTTTTGTTGGTCCCAACAATGGCTACACCTTC.

This clonotype has only one observation. The rearrangement uses TRBV5-1 and TRBJ2-7; a possible D gene is TRBD1 (6 bases). CDR1 is SGHRS, CDR2 YFSETQ, per germline. Trimming shortened V by 0 bases and J by 2 bases, and 12 bases separated the two germline ends. This CDR3 has 15 residues. The CDR3 sequence is CASSLDGDKTYEQYF. CDR3 nucleotides: TGCGCCAGCAGCTTGGATGGGGACAAAACCTACGAGCAGTACTTC.

This clonotype appeared many times. The genes are TRBV6-5 and TRBJ1-1; 7 nucleotides line up with TRBD1. This CDR3 is 14 amino acids long. Looked up from germline, CDR1 is MNHEY and CDR2 is SVGAGI. J gave up 4 bases and V 4 bases, and 6 bases lay outside the gene matches. CDR3 sequence reads: CASSFTGESTEAFF. The CDR3 DNA is TGTGCCAGCAGTTTTACAGGGGAGAGCACTGAAGCTTTCTTT.

This clonotype was detected a few times. The chain uses TRBV12-3 or TRBV12-4 and TRBJ2-3; 8 nucleotides line up with TRBD2. V dropped 0 bases and J dropped 6; count of bases not matched to a gene: 5. The CDR3 runs 15 residues. The DNA of the CDR3 is TGTGCCAGCAGTTTAGCGGTCGGGAGGGTCGATACGCAGTATTTT. It specifies CASSLAVGRVDTQYF.

The gene calls are TRBV24-1 and TRBJ2-1; a weak D match, TRBD2 (5 bases). This CDR3 region has 15 residues. Between the trimmed V and J ends, which lost 1 base and 7 bases, there was a span of 13 bases. Germline V CDR1 and CDR2: KGHDR, SFDVKD. CDR3 nucleotides: TGTGCCACCAGTGATTTAGGACTCACATTAAATGAGCAGTTCTTC. Protein product: CATSDLGLTLNEQFF.